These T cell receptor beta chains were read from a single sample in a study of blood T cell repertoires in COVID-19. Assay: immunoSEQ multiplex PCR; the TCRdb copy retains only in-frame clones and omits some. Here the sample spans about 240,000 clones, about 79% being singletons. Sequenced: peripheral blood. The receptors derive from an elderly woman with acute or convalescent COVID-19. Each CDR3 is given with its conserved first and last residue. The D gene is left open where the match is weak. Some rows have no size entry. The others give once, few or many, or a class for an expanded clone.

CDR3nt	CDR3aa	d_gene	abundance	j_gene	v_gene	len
TGTGCCAGCAGTCGAGACCAACTCGGAGGGAAACTGTTTTTT	CASSRDQLGGKLFF	.	.	TRBJ1-4	TRBV28	14
TGTGCCAGTAGTACGGTTCTGAACACTGAAGCTTTCTTT	CASSTVLNTEAFF	.	.	TRBJ1-1	TRBV19	13
TGTGCCAGCGGAGCGGGGGGGCCCGTTGAGCAGTTCTTC	CASGAGGPVEQFF	TRBD2	.	TRBJ2-1	TRBV6-5	13
TGTGCCAGCACTCCGGAGACAGGGTCAAACGAGCAGTACTTC	CASTPETGSNEQYF	TRBD1	.	TRBJ2-7	TRBV6-6	14
TGTGCCAGCAGTCCACAGGTAGCCAATCAGCCCCAGCATTTT	CASSPQVANQPQHF	.	.	TRBJ1-5	TRBV2	14
TGTGCCAGTAGTGCCCTAGGCAGGGGAGAAACGAACACTGAAGCTTTCTTT	CASSALGRGETNTEAFF	.	.	TRBJ1-1	TRBV19	17
TGTGCCAGCAGCTTAAGGGGACTAGGTAGCACAGATACGCAGTATTTT	CASSLRGLGSTDTQYF	TRBD2	.	TRBJ2-3	TRBV7-3	16
TGTGCCAGCAGCTTGGGGGCACAGGGGGCAGGGGACTATGGCTACACCTTC	CASSLGAQGAGDYGYTF	TRBD1	.	TRBJ1-2	TRBV5-4	17
TGCAGCGTTAGGGACAGGGGAAGCTCCTACAATGAGCAGTTCTTC	CSVRDRGSSYNEQFF	TRBD1	.	TRBJ2-1	TRBV29-1	15
TGTGCCAGCAACGGACTCTCCGCCGAGCAGTACTTC	CASNGLSAEQYF	.	.	TRBJ2-7	TRBV6-5	12
TGTGCCAGCGTTACGGGTCCCAATTCACCCCTCCACTTT	CASVTGPNSPLHF	.	.	TRBJ1-6	TRBV2	13
TGTGCCAGCAGCTTGCCCAGGGGGACTGCCTACGAGCAGTACTTC	CASSLPRGTAYEQYF	.	.	TRBJ2-7	TRBV7-2	15
TGTGCCAGCAGCTTAAAGGGGGGGCTCCAAGAGACCCAGTACTTC	CASSLKGGLQETQYF	.	.	TRBJ2-5	TRBV7-3	15
TGTGCCAGCAGTTACTCTGGCGGGGGATACAATGAGCAGTTCTTC	CASSYSGGGYNEQFF	TRBD2	once	TRBJ2-1	TRBV6-6	15
TGTGCCAGCAGCCAAGATATGCTAGCCAATGAGCAGTTCTTC	CASSQDMLANEQFF	.	.	TRBJ2-1	TRBV3-1/TRBV3-2	14
TGTGCCAGCAGCATTACAGGGGGCGCATACAATGAGCAGTTCTTC	CASSITGGAYNEQFF	TRBD1	.	TRBJ2-1	TRBV6-6	15
TGTGCCATCAGTGAGGCGGGCGGGAGCAATCAGCCCCAGCATTTT	CAISEAGGSNQPQHF	.	.	TRBJ1-5	TRBV10-3	15
TGTGCCAGCAGTGTCCAGGGGAACACTGAAGCTTTCTTT	CASSVQGNTEAFF	.	.	TRBJ1-1	TRBV2	13
TGTGCCAGCAGCACCCAGAGCAATCAGCCCCAGCATTTT	CASSTQSNQPQHF	.	few	TRBJ1-5	TRBV7-8	13
TGTGCCAGCAGTTCGAATGTATACAGGGAAACTAACTATGGCTACACCTTC	CASSSNVYRETNYGYTF	.	.	TRBJ1-2	TRBV11-2	17
TGTGCCAGCTCATCGAGCCGGACTAGCGGAGGTCAATCAGAGCAGTTCTTC	CASSSSRTSGGQSEQFF	TRBD2	.	TRBJ2-1	TRBV18	17
TGTGCCAGCAGCCCCGGGGTAGCGGGTGGCACAGATACGCAGTATTTT	CASSPGVAGGTDTQYF	TRBD2	.	TRBJ2-3	TRBV3-1/TRBV3-2	16
TGTGCCAGCTCAATCCGACAGGGGGCAAATTCACCCCTCCACTTT	CASSIRQGANSPLHF	TRBD1	.	TRBJ1-6	TRBV5-4	15
TGTGCCAGCAGCGTAGGGGACAGGCGAAACACCGGGGAGCTGTTTTTT	CASSVGDRRNTGELFF	TRBD1	few	TRBJ2-2	TRBV9	16
TGTGCCAGCAGGCCCAGGGACAGCTATAGCAATCAGCCCCAGCATTTT	CASRPRDSYSNQPQHF	TRBD1	.	TRBJ1-5	TRBV28	16
TGTGCCAGCAGTGCCGCCGGGGACTATGGCTACACCTTC	CASSAAGDYGYTF	.	few	TRBJ1-2	TRBV2	13
TGTGCCAGCAGTCCAACCCCGGGACAGGGGGCCCCGTGGGGCATTCAGTACTTC	CASSPTPGQGAPWGIQYF	TRBD1	.	TRBJ2-4	TRBV28	18
TGCGCCAGCAGCCCCCGACCGGGGATAGATAATTCACCCCTCCACTTT	CASSPRPGIDNSPLHF	.	.	TRBJ1-6	TRBV5-1	16
TGCGCCAGCAGCCCCGGGGGGGCTAATGAAAAACTGTTTTTT	CASSPGGANEKLFF	.	.	TRBJ1-4	TRBV5-1	14
TGTGCCAGCAGCGTAGAGGGACAGGGGGCGCTTAGTACAGATACGCAGTATTTT	CASSVEGQGALSTDTQYF	TRBD1	.	TRBJ2-3	TRBV9	18
TGCGCCAGCAGAAGGACTAGCGGGACGAGGGATACGCAGTATTTT	CASRRTSGTRDTQYF	TRBD2	.	TRBJ2-3	TRBV4-1	15
TGTGCCATCAGTGGGAAGGGGACTGGGGCCAACGTCCTGACTTTC	CAISGKGTGANVLTF	.	once	TRBJ2-6	TRBV10-3	15
TGTGCCAGCAGTCGCCAAACAGGATTGAACACTGAAGCTTTCTTT	CASSRQTGLNTEAFF	.	once	TRBJ1-1	TRBV6-6	15
TGTGCCTGGAGTCTAGGGGGGGCAGATACGCAGTATTTT	CAWSLGGADTQYF	.	.	TRBJ2-3	TRBV30	13
TGTGCTAGCGAAGGGAGGGCCCCCCGGGATGAGCAGTTCTTC	CASEGRAPRDEQFF	TRBD2	.	TRBJ2-1	TRBV5-4	14
TGTGCCAGCAGCCAAGATTCAAACACAGATACGCAGTATTTT	CASSQDSNTDTQYF	.	.	TRBJ2-3	TRBV4-2	14
TGTGCCAGCAGTGCTACAGGGGGCTATGGCTACACCTTC	CASSATGGYGYTF	TRBD1	few	TRBJ1-2	TRBV28	13
TGTGCCAGCAGCCCCCAGGACACCGATCAGCCCCAGCATTTT	CASSPQDTDQPQHF	.	.	TRBJ1-5	TRBV7-9	14
TGTGCCAGCAGCCGTTCGAGCACCGGGGAGCTGTTTTTT	CASSRSSTGELFF	.	once	TRBJ2-2	TRBV7-3	13
TGTGCCAGCAGCCCCGCGGGACTAAACAATGAGCAGTTCTTC	CASSPAGLNNEQFF	TRBD2	.	TRBJ2-1	TRBV7-3	14
TGTGCCAGCAGCTTATCGTCAGGCGCGGAGCAGTTCTTC	CASSLSSGAEQFF	.	few	TRBJ2-1	TRBV7-3	13
TGTGCCTGGAACAGTAGAGTAGACACTGAAGCTTTCTTT	CAWNSRVDTEAFF	.	.	TRBJ1-1	TRBV30	13
TGTGCCAGCAGTTTTCTGGGGCCCGGGGGAGCTTTCTTT	CASSFLGPGGAFF	.	few	TRBJ1-1	TRBV28	13
TGTGCCAGCGATACAGGAGCTAGCAATCAGCCCCAGCATTTT	CASDTGASNQPQHF	.	.	TRBJ1-5	TRBV6-6	14
TGTGCCAGCAGCTTAGTCAGGGGCGCTGAAGCTTTCTTT	CASSLVRGAEAFF	.	few	TRBJ1-1	TRBV7-2	13
TGTGCCAGCATCCGGTCGCGGGGGGATTCCTACGAGCAGTACTTC	CASIRSRGDSYEQYF	TRBD2	.	TRBJ2-7	TRBV28	15
TGTGCCAGCCGGACAGGGATGGGCAATCAGCCCCAGCATTTT	CASRTGMGNQPQHF	TRBD1	few	TRBJ1-5	TRBV6-5	14
TGTGCCAGCAGTGATGCGGGGGGGCTCTACGAGCAGTACTTC	CASSDAGGLYEQYF	TRBD2	.	TRBJ2-7	TRBV2	14
TGTGCCAGCAGTACCAGGGGGCGGTCTGGAAACACCATATATTTT	CASSTRGRSGNTIYF	TRBD1	.	TRBJ1-3	TRBV6-5	15
TGTGCCATCAGTGAGCGGGGACAGGGAGAAGGAGGGGCCAACGTCCTGACTTTC	CAISERGQGEGGANVLTF	TRBD1	.	TRBJ2-6	TRBV10-3	18
TGTGCCAGCTCACCACCGGAACAGACGGCTAACTATGGCTACACCTTC	CASSPPEQTANYGYTF	.	.	TRBJ1-2	TRBV18	16